This T cell receptor (beta chain) was captured by sequencing in a study of T cells in Graves' hyperthyroidism and ophthalmopathy (dated by TCRdb to between 2018 and 2020). In the study overall: Peripheral blood was sampled at the time of initial diagnosis, prior to any treatment. Thyroid tissue and blood T-cell repertoires from six Graves' hyperthyroidism patients were also compared in the study. Prospective prediction of ophthalmopathy was tested in an independent validation cohort consisting of some 18 hyperthyroidism patients and around 17 patients who later progressed to ophthalmopathy. The 75 to 100 discovery patients were randomly split 7:3 into training and test sets. After blood sampling, hyperthyroidism patients were treated with methimazole at a starting dose of 30 mg daily, and ophthalmopathy patients were treated with high-dose intravenous methylprednisolone. TCR V-J signatures able to tell the groups apart were searched for in a discovery cohort of approximately 95 patients, of whom over 40 had Graves' ophthalmopathy and 57 had stable Graves' hyperthyroidism. The paper describes TCR Vbeta CDR3 sequencing of around 140 peripheral blood samples, made up of roughly 45 ophthalmopathy patients, some 80 hyperthyroidism patients and approximately 17 progressor patients.

General findings and caveats noted by the study authors: During validation, the model predicted progression to ophthalmopathy a median of around six months ahead of onset, with approximately 70% sensitivity and more than 72% specificity. No statistical method was used to set the sample size in advance, and investigators knew the group allocation. Most expanded thyroid clonotypes (frequency above 0.001) were also found in blood, which suggests that blood repertoires may mirror thyroid immune responses. A 13 V-J signature model separated ophthalmopathy from stable hyperthyroidism, with around 90% sensitivity and roughly 84% specificity in cross-validation and 80%/75% in testing.

Amplification of TCR beta CDR3 regions was carried out from RNA transcripts. The first round of RT-PCR for the TCR CDR3 was performed with the HTBI primer set and the Qiagen OneStep RT-PCR kit. Libraries were constructed in a second round of multiplex PCR, after which size selection and purification were performed. Libraries were sequenced paired-end with 100 bp reads on an Illumina HiSeq2000. Under the source paper's analysis protocol: SOAPnuke was used to process the raw data, with reads discarded if the reads contained adapters or uncalled bases, had a mean Phred below 15, or lacked an exact constant-primer or identifier match. High-quality paired reads were merged using COPE v1.2.5, and each unique nucleotide sequence was defined as a clonotype. MiTCR v1.1 was used to align clonotypes to the IMGT TRBV, TRBD and TRBJ reference segments. The analysis included only V-J combinations with a frequency above 0.0001, which together covered approximately 99% of the repertoires. A TCS score was defined as the ratio between F50 (clonal expansion) and ExV (chaos), using BLOSUM62-based TCRdist between CDR3 peptides within each V-J. Welch's t-statistics and random forest reduced approximately 520 V-J features to 13, which were used in a naive Bayes classifier (R e1071). The similarity between thyroid and blood repertoires was quantified using the Morisita-Horn index. Starting from the raw public reads, TCRdb applied fastp trimming at Q25, assembled clones with MiXCR and retained in-frame beta chains. Each record represents a unique CDR3 protein, reported with the most common genes and DNA among its rows. None of the V and J calls come from the authors' own analysis; TCRdb made them. In this sample the table shows 750,000 to 950,000 distinct CDR3 sequences, around 38% of which occur a single time. The top ten clones comprise approximately 8.7% of the sample.

CDR1 and CDR2 were assigned from the germline V gene as SQVTM and ANQGSEA. From the cysteine up to the phenylalanine, the CDR3 has a length of 12 residues. Only CDR3 DNA is held: 36 bases, read in frame from base 1. On this clonotype itself: The antigen this receptor binds is unknown. A much larger clone differs by one base, so this may be a read error.

A patient counted as having stable Graves' hyperthyroidism if no progression to ophthalmopathy occurred over 18 months of follow-up. The hyperthyroidism patients were between 18 and 65 years old and newly diagnosed, with a disease duration of less than 2 months. Exclusion was applied to patients with uncontrolled infections, other autoimmune diseases, pregnancy or lactation. Diagnoses relied on clinical symptoms, serum thyroxine and TRAb, thyroid ultrasound and orbital computed tomography. PBMCs were separated from 10 ml of fresh peripheral blood using Ficoll-Paque density gradient centrifugation. Trizol reagent was used to extract total RNA, and RNA quality was then checked on an Agilent 2100 Bioanalyzer.

The sequence links TRBV29-1 to TRBJ2-5; the D region possibly corresponds to TRBD1 (6 bases align). The specimen sequenced was blood. The sequence was collected from a young man with Graves' hyperthyroidism. The CDR3 here reads CSVRDNQGTQYF. The DNA sequence is TGCAGCGTGAGGGACAACCAAGGGACCCAGTACTTC.